This T cell receptor beta chain was sequenced during a study of early T cells in non-severe SARS-CoV-2 infection. This clonotype has a handful of counts. Its antigen remains unknown. Study findings and constraints: Matching results from VDJdb favored anti-spike CD8 responses, leaving private and CD4 specificities undetected.

Each cDNA molecule carried a unique molecular identifier. TCRdb re-called the 5' RACE reads through MiXCR, storing one row per CDR3 protein. The data show tens of thousands of distinct CDR3 sequences, under 15% seen once. The sequence was obtained from an adult who was a healthcare worker with PCR-confirmed SARS-CoV-2 infection or an uninfected control (not recorded which). Sequenced input: whole blood.

The CDR3: CASSLWTTYEQYF. The CDR3 DNA reads as TGTGCCAGCAGTTTATGGACAACCTACGAGCAGTACTTC. The J gene is TRBJ2-7, the V gene TRBV28; no firm D call. The CDR3 totals 13 residues. From germline, CDR1 is MDHEN and CDR2 SYDVKM. The V end was cut by 0 bases, the J end by 2 bases, with 5 bases between.